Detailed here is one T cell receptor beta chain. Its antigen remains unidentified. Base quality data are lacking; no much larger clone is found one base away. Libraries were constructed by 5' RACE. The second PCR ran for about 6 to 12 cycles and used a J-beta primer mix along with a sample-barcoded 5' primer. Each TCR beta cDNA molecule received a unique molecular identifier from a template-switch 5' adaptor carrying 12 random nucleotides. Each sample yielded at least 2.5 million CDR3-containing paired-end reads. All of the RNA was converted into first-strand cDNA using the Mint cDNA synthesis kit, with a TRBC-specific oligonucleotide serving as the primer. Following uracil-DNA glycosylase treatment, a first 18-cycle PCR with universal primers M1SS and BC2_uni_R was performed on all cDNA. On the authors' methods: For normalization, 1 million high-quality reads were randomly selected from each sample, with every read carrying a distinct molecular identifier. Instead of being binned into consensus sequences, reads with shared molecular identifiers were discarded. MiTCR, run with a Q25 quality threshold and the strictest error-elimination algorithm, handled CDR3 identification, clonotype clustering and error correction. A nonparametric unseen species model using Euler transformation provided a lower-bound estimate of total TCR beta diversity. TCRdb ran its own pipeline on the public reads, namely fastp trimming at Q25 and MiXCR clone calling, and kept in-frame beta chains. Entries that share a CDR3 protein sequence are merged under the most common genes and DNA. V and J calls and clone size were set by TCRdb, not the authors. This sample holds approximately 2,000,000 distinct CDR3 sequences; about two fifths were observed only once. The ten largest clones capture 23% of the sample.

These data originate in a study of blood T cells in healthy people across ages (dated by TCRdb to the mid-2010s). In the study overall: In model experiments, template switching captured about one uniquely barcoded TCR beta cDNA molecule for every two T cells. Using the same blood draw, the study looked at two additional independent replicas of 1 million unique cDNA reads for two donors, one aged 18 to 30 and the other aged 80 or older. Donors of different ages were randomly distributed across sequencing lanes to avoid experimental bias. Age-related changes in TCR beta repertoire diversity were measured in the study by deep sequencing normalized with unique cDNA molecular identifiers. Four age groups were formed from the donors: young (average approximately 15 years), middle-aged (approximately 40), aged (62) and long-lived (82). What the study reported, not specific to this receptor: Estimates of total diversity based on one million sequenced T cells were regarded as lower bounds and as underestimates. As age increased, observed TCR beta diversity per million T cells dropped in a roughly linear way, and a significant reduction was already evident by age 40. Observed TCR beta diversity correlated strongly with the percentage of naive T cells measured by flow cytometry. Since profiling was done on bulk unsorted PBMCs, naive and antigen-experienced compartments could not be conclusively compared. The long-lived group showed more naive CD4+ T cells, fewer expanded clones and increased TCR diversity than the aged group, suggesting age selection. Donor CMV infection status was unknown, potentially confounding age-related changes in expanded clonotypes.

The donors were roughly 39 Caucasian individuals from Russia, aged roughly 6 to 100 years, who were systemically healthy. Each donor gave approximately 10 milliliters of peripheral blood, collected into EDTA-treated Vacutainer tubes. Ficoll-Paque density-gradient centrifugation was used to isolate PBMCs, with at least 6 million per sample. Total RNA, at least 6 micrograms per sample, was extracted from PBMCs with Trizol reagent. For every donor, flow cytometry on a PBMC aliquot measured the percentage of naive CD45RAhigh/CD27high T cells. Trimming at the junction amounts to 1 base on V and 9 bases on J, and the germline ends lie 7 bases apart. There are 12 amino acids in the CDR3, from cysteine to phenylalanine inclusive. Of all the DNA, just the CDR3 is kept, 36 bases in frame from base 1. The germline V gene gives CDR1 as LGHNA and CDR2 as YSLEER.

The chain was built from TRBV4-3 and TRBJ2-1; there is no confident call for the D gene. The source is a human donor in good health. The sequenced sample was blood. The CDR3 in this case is CASSQARSEQFF. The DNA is TGCGCCAGCAGCCAAGCACGTAGTGAGCAGTTCTTC.